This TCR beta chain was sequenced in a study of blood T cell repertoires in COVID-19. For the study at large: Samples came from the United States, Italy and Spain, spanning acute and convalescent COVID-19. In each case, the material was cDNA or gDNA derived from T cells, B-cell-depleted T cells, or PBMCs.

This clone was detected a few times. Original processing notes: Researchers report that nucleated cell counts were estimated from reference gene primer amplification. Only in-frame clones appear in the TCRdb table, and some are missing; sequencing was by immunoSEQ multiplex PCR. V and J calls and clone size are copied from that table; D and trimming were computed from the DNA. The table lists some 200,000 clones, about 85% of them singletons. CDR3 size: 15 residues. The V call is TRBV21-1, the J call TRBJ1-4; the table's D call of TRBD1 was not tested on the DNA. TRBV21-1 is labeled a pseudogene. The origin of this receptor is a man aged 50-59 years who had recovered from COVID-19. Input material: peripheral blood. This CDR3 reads CASSKGGQGTKKLFF. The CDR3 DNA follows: TGTGCCAGCAGCAAAGGGGGACAGGGGACAAAAAAACTGTTTTTT.